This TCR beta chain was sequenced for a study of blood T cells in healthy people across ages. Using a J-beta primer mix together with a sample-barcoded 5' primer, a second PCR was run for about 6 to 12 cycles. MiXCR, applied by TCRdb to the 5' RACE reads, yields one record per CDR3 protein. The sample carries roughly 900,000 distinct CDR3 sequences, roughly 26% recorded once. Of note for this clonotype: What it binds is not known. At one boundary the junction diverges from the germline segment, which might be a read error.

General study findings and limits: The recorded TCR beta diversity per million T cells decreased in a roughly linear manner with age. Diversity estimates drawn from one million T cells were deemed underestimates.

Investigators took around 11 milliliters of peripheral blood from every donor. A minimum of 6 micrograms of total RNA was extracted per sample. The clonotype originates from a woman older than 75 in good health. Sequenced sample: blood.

Written as DNA, the CDR3 is TGTGCCGGCAGCTTAGAGGGACAGAGAAATGAAAAACTGTTTTTT. This sequence encodes CAGSLEGQRNEKLFF. The J gene is TRBJ1-4, the V gene TRBV7-2; 7 nucleotides agree with TRBD1. This CDR3 has 15 amino acids. Germline V CDR1 and CDR2: SGHTA, FQGNSA.